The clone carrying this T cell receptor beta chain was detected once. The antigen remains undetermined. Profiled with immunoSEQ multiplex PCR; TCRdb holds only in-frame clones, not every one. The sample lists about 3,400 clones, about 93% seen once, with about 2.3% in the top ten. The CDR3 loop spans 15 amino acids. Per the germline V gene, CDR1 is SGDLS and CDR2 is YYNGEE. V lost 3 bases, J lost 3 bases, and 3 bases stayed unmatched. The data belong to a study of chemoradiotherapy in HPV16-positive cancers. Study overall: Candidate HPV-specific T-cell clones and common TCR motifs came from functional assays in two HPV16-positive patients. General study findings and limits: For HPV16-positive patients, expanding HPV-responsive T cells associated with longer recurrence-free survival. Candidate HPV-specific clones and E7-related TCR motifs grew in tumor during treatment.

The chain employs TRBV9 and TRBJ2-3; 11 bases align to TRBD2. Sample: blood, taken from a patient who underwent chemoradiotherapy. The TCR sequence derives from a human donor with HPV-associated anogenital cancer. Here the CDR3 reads CASSASGRTTDTQYF. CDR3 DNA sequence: TGTGCCAGCAGCGCTAGCGGGAGGACAACAGATACGCAGTATTTT.